This TCR beta chain was observed in a study of shared clonotypes between healthy human individuals. Across the study: There were three CD4 naive, three CD4 memory, two CD8 naive and one CD8 memory plates per donor.

Germline CDR1 MDHEN, CDR2 SYDVKM. There are 15 residues in the CDR3. Germline trimming cut 8 bases from V and 3 bases from J; bases unmatched to any gene: 9. Study-wide points: The generation probabilities recorded for non-shared clonotypes fell below those of clonotypes shared by all four donors. Read depth was anticipated to influence clonotype sharing among donors. Clonotypes that were shared across a few donors made up roughly 5% of naive CD4 clonotypes.

Some clones are missing from TCRdb's copy, which holds only in-frame ones; the method was immunoSEQ multiplex PCR. This sample carries a few million clones, approximately 90% of them seen once, and the ten largest clones take approximately 0.39%. As to this clone: Its antigen remains unknown.

The receptor's source is a man aged 18 to 29 in good health. Some clones in this sample may be carry-over from other donors' samples. This sequence joins TRBV28 and TRBJ2-3; TRBD2 matches at 9 bases. The sequenced material came from naive CD4+ T cells from PBMCs. Subset given: CD45RA+ positively selected. The CDR3 bases are TGTGCCAGCTCTTCTTGGCGGGAGGGGACAGATACGCAGTATTTT. Translation gives CASSSWREGTDTQYF. Full variable domain (missing parts from reference TRBV28 and TRBJ2-3): DVKVTQSSRYLVKRTGEKVFLECVQDMDHENMFWYRQDPGLGLRLIYFSYDVKMKEKGDIPEGYSVSREKKERFSLILESASTNQTSMYLCASSSWREGTDTQYFGPGTRLTVL.